The following is a T cell receptor beta chain sequence with its context. Its antigen is as yet unknown. The data were taken from a study of siplizumab effects on memory and regulatory T cells. Study-level points and caveats: Naive T cells looked more diverse than memory cells and looked like major alloresponse contributors.

Using immunoSEQ multiplex PCR, the repertoire was profiled, and TCRdb retains in-frame clones only, with some absent. The table shows 90,000 to 130,000 clones, with 80% to 95% occurring only once. The CDR3 has 15 residues. With V trimmed by 0 bases and J by 8 bases, 7 bases remained unmatched. Germline CDR1 is SGHRS and CDR2 is YFSETQ. The receptor's source is a human donor in good health. The sample consisted of CD4+ T cells sorted from blood. This chain joins TRBV5-1 and TRBJ2-1; 8 nucleotides align to TRBD1. The chain's CDR3 is CASSLGTGPGDEQFF. The CDR3 bases are TGCGCCAGCAGCTTGGGGACAGGGCCCGGGGATGAGCAGTTCTTC.